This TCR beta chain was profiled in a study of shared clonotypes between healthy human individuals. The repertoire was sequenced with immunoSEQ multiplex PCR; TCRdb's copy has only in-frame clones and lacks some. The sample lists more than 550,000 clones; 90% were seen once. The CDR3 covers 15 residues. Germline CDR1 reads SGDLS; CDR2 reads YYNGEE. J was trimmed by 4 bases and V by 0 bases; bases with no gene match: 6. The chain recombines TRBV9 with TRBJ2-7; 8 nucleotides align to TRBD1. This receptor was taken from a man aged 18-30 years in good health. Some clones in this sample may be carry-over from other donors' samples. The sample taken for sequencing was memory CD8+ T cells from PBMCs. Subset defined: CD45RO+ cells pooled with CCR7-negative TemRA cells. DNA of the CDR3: TGTGCCAGCAGCGTAGAGGCAGGGGGCGGGTACGAGCAGTACTTC. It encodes CASSVEAGGGYEQYF.